A single sample is the source of the 14 T cell receptor beta chains below, sequenced in a study of T cells in Graves' hyperthyroidism and ophthalmopathy. Template material for amplifying TCR beta CDR3 regions consisted of RNA transcripts. The HTBI primer set was used in a first-round RT-PCR of the TCR CDR3. TCRdb re-derived calls from the multiplex PCR reads in MiXCR, one entry per CDR3 protein. The table includes a few hundred thousand distinct CDR3 sequences, 15% to 19% detected once. Sequenced: blood. Receptor source: a woman in her twenties or thirties with Graves' hyperthyroidism.

This clonotype has at least ten counts. V and J are TRBV18 and TRBJ2-5; no reliable D call. CDR1 and CDR2 (germline): KGHSH, LQKENI. The CDR3 runs to 13 residues. With 6 bases removed from V and 5 bases from J, the gap between germline ends came to 13 bases. The CDR3 DNA reads as TGTGCCAGCTCTTCCGACTGGGCGGAGACCCAGTACTTC. Residues: CASSSDWAETQYF.

This clonotype was seen many times. The V and J genes are TRBV28 and TRBJ2-1; D not certain. Germline V lookup: CDR1 MDHEN, CDR2 SYDVKM. CDR3 length equals 17 residues. V dropped 1 base and J dropped 6 bases, with 19 bases sitting between them. The CDR3 coding sequence is TGTGCCAGCAGTTTATCGAATTTACGGAGCCTGATCAATGAGCAGTTCTTC. Its protein product is CASSLSNLRSLINEQFF.

This chain links TRBV20-1 with TRBJ1-2, with TRBD1 matching over 10 bases. Trimming took 5 bases from V and 4 from J; bases not matched to a gene: 10. From germline, CDR1 is DFQATT and CDR2 SNEGSKA (reference sequence). The CDR3 contains 15 residues. The CDR3 DNA reads as TGCAGTGCTTACCGTGGACAGGGGGGGAGCTATGGCTACACCTTC. This sequence encodes CSAYRGQGGSYGYTF.

The chain links TRBV7-6 to TRBJ2-7; 7 nucleotides agree with TRBD1. Trimming took 4 bases from V and 3 from J; bases not matched to a gene: 9. The CDR3 is 15 residues long. Germline loops: CDR1 SGHVS, CDR2 FNYEAQ. CDR3 sequence reads: CASSSRTGQNYEQYF. The CDR3 DNA reads as TGTGCCAGCAGCTCACGAACGGGACAGAACTACGAGCAGTACTTC.

This clonotype was seen many times. The chain is built from TRBV19 and TRBJ2-3; D gene unclear. Germline V gives CDR1 LNHDA, CDR2 SQIVND (reference sequence). CDR3 length: 14 residues. Trimming stripped 4 bases from V and 4 bases from J, with 12 bases between. CDR3 DNA sequence: TGTGCCAGTAGTAGTAGGGCTTCCTCAGATACGCAGTATTTT. It yields the protein CASSSRASSDTQYF. The full variable domain, with the rest looked up from reference TRBV19 and TRBJ2-3, is DGGITQSPKYLFRKEGQNVTLSCEQNLNHDAMYWYRQDPGQGLRLIYYSQIVNDFQKGDIAEGYSVSREKKESFPLTVTSAQKNPTAFYLCASSSRASSDTQYFGPGTRLTVL.

The CDR3 coding sequence is TGCGCCAGCAGTGAGTGGGGTAGCGGGAGGGCGGAGCAGTTCTTC. This gives the protein CASSEWGSGRAEQFF. The chain recombines TRBV10-2 with TRBJ2-1, with TRBD2 matching 11 bases. V was pared by 1 base and J by 10 bases, with 6 bases of the junction left unmatched. The CDR3 runs 15 residues. The germline CDR1 and CDR2 sequences are WSHSY and SAAADI.

In its sample, this clonotype was seen a few times. The V gene is TRBV7-3, the J gene TRBJ2-3; 8 positions agree with TRBD2. The ends lost 6 bases at V and 2 bases at J; junction bases unmatched: 1. The CDR3 extends over 13 amino acids. In germline, CDR1 is SGHTA, CDR2 FQGTGA. For the CDR3, the DNA is TGTGCCAGCAGAGCGGGAGCCACAGATACGCAGTATTTT. Protein sequence: CASRAGATDTQYF. Complete variable domain (other parts from reference TRBV7-3 and TRBJ2-3): GAGVSQTPSNKVTEKGKYVELRCDPISGHTALYWYRQSLGQGPEFLIYFQGTGAADDSGLPNDRFFAVRPEGSVSTLKIQRTERGDSAVYLCASRAGATDTQYFGPGTRLTVL.

This clonotype was observed many times. The chain joins TRBV18 to TRBJ2-3; D is undetermined. This CDR3 has 14 residues. V gave up 3 bases and J gave up 3 bases, with 10 bases separating them. The germline gives CDR1 KGHSH, CDR2 LQKENI. Written as DNA, the CDR3 is TGTGCCAGCTCACCTACGGTGGGGACAGATACGCAGTATTTT. It specifies CASSPTVGTDTQYF.

This clonotype has a handful of counts. The CDR3 spells CAWRRLAGGNEQFF. CDR3 coding DNA: TGTGCCTGGAGAAGACTAGCGGGAGGCAATGAGCAGTTCTTC. The chain employs TRBV30 and TRBJ2-1; 13 bases map to TRBD2. V dropped 3 bases and J dropped 6; count of bases not matched to a gene: 2. From germline, CDR1 is GTSNPN and CDR2 SVGIG (reference sequence). The CDR3 runs to 14 residues. The whole variable domain, filled in from reference TRBV30 and TRBJ2-1, reads SQTIHQWPATLVQPVGSPLSLECTVEGTSNPNLYWYRQAAGRGLQLLFYSVGIGQISSEVPQNLSASRPQDRQFILSSKKLLLSDSGFYLCAWRRLAGGNEQFFGPGTRLTVL.

This clonotype has only a few counts. The V and J genes are TRBV4-3 and TRBJ2-1; D possibly corresponds to TRBD2 (5 bases). In germline, CDR1 is LGHNA, CDR2 YSLEER. CDR3 length: 13 residues. V gave up 2 bases and J gave up 6 bases, with 8 bases separating them. The CDR3 region is CASSQYLANEQFF. For the CDR3, the DNA is TGCGCCAGCAGCCAATACCTAGCCAATGAGCAGTTCTTC.

In this sample, this clonotype turned up a few times. J is TRBJ2-5 and V is TRBV24-1, with TRBD2 identical over 12 bases. The CDR3 length is 17 residues. Germline V gene sequence: CDR1 KGHDR, CDR2 SFDVKD. With V trimmed by 3 bases and J by 5 bases, 9 bases remained unmatched. The CDR3 loop is CATSDPGLAGLGETQYF. The CDR3 DNA sequence: TGTGCCACCAGTGATCCCGGACTAGCGGGGCTCGGGGAGACCCAGTACTTC.

The CDR3: CASSSYPTAATNEKLFF. As DNA, the CDR3 is TGTGCCAGCTCATCCTACCCGACGGCAGCAACTAATGAAAAACTGTTTTTT. The V and J genes are TRBV18 and TRBJ1-4; D not resolved. Germline CDR1 and CDR2: KGHSH and LQKENI. Trimming cost V 5 bases and J 0 bases, with 16 bases left between them. The CDR3 sequence is 17 residues long.

This chain joins TRBV18 and TRBJ2-7; TRBD2 agrees at 7 bases. The length of the CDR3 is 15 residues. Germline V lookup: CDR1 KGHSH, CDR2 LQKENI. With V trimmed by 4 bases and J by 4 bases, 10 bases remained unmatched. In nucleotides, the CDR3 is TGTGCCAGCTCACGGGCTAGCGGAAGCTATTACGAGCAGTACTTC. This sequence encodes CASSRASGSYYEQYF. Full variable domain (outside the CDR3, taken from reference TRBV18 and TRBJ2-7): NAGVMQNPRHLVRRRGQEARLRCSPMKGHSHVYWYRQLPEEGLKFMVYLQKENIIDESGMPKERFSAEFPKEGPSILRIQQVVRGDSAAYFCASSRASGSYYEQYFGPGTRLTVT.

The chain uses TRBV30 and TRBJ2-2; TRBD2 matches 13 bases. The CDR3 sequence is 18 residues long. The germline V gene has CDR1 GTSNPN and CDR2 SVGIG (reference sequence). V lost 4 bases to trimming and J lost 6 bases; unmatched junction nucleotides: 14. CDR3 DNA: TGTGCCTGGAACTTCGGGACTAGCGGGATTGGTCCAGCCGGGGAGCTGTTTTTT. Its protein product is CAWNFGTSGIGPAGELFF.